This entry features one T cell receptor (beta chain) sequence. The data were obtained in a study of blood T cell repertoires in COVID-19. At the level of the study: Sources were T cells, B-cell-depleted T cells, or PBMCs; the material itself was cDNA or gDNA.

Only in-frame clones appear in the TCRdb table, and some are missing; sequencing was by immunoSEQ multiplex PCR. The sample comprises hundreds of thousands of clones, about 90% of which are singletons, and roughly 0.94% rests with the top ten. V trimming: 6 bases; J trimming: 4 bases; junction bases outside the gene matches: 7. The CDR3 runs 14 residues. The germline V gene has CDR1 SGDLS and CDR2 YYNGEE. The TCR was taken from a woman in her 30s who had recovered from COVID-19. Sample: PBMCs or T cells enriched from blood (not recorded which). J is TRBJ1-1 and V is TRBV9; the match to TRBD1 covers 9 bases. CDR3 amino acids: CASNEGQGITEAFF. In nucleotides, the CDR3 is TGTGCCAGCAACGAGGGACAGGGTATCACTGAAGCTTTCTTT. The full variable domain, completed using reference TRBV9 and TRBJ1-1, is DSGVTQTPKHLITATGQRVTLRCSPRSGDLSVYWYQQSLDQGLQFLIQYYNGEERAKGNILERFSAQQFPDLHSELNLSSLELGDSALYFCASNEGQGITEAFFGQGTRLTVV.